These 19 T cell receptor beta chains came from one sample sequenced in a study of regulatory T cells in long-lasting Graves disease. Construction of TCR beta libraries relied on iRepertoire HTBI primers and on Arm-PCR targeting CDR3 regions. Each CDR3 protein is one row after TCRdb ran MiXCR on the multiplex PCR reads. The sample lists 410,000 or so distinct CDR3 sequences; 14% to 15% were seen once. Noted time point: newly diagnosed GD, antithyroid drugs for less than 3 months. Extracted PBMC RNA gave rise to the TCR library. This same sample was also part of a study on T cells in Graves' hyperthyroidism and ophthalmopathy.

Sequences were derived from peripheral blood mononuclear cells (PBMCs), sampled at new diagnosis, from a patient treated with antithyroid drugs. The source is a woman aged 25 to 45 with Graves disease.

This clonotype has ten or more counts. The V and J genes are TRBV6-1 and TRBJ2-4; D is unresolved. V was shortened by 7 bases and J by 7 bases, with 14 bases between the two germline ends. CDR1 and CDR2 from the germline V gene are MNHNS and SASEGT. CDR3 length: 13 residues. The CDR3 sequence: CASKSPDGNIQYF. The CDR3 DNA follows: TGTGCCAGCAAGAGCCCCGACGGGAACATTCAGTACTTC.

The gene calls are TRBV20-1 and TRBJ2-5, with D possibly TRBD1 on 7 matching bases. The CDR3 spans 16 residues. Germline lookup yields CDR1 DFQATT and CDR2 SNEGSKA (reference sequence). The germline V and J ends were trimmed by 4 bases and 0 bases, with 18 bases remaining between them. The CDR3 is CSATGGTAEYQETQYF. The DNA of the CDR3 is TGCAGTGCTACCGGAGGGACAGCCGAGTACCAAGAGACCCAGTACTTC.

This clonotype was counted at least ten times. This sequence joins TRBV2 and TRBJ1-1; D is undetermined. Trimming cost V 4 bases and J 0 bases, with 6 bases left between them. CDR3 length: 13 amino acids. Germline loops: CDR1 SNHLY, CDR2 FYNNEI. The CDR3 DNA reads as TGTGCCAGCAGTGCACATCTGAACACTGAAGCTTTCTTT. Its translation: CASSAHLNTEAFF.

This clonotype was seen at least ten times. V and J are TRBV2 and TRBJ2-1; 8 bases are a match to TRBD1. The junction had 16 bases not matched to a gene; V was cut back by 6 bases and J by 9 bases. CDR1 is SNHLY and CDR2 is FYNNEI in the germline V gene. CDR3 length: 16 amino acids. The CDR3 loop reads CASSPQGDRRVSEQFF. The CDR3 nucleotides read TGTGCCAGCAGCCCGCAGGGGGACAGGAGGGTGAGTGAGCAGTTCTTC.

In this sample, this clonotype turned up many times. V and J are TRBV6-1 and TRBJ1-2; 7 positions agree with TRBD1. Germline V gene data show CDR1 as MNHNS and CDR2 as SASEGT. The CDR3 sequence is 15 residues long. V gave up 4 bases and J gave up 7 bases; unmatched junction bases: 12. The CDR3 spells CASSAGQKYLGGYTF. The DNA of the CDR3 is TGTGCCAGCAGTGCGGGACAGAAATACCTCGGTGGCTACACCTTC.

The table lists this clonotype with many counts. V and J are TRBV28 and TRBJ2-7; D might be TRBD2 (5 bases). V shed 5 bases and J shed 2 bases, with 13 bases lying between them. This CDR3 is 14 amino acids long. Germline CDR1 and CDR2: MDHEN and SYDVKM. DNA for the CDR3: TGTGCCAGCAGTCCACCGGGGAGACCCTACGAGCAGTACTTC. It yields the protein CASSPPGRPYEQYF. Drawing the rest from reference TRBV28 and TRBJ2-7, the complete variable domain is DVKVTQSSRYLVKRTGEKVFLECVQDMDHENMFWYRQDPGLGLRLIYFSYDVKMKEKGDIPEGYSVSREKKERFSLILESASTNQTSMYLCASSPPGRPYEQYFGPGTRLTVT.

On this clonotype: This likely stems from a read error, as it lies one base from a far larger clone. This CDR3 is CARTGTGAHTQYF. In DNA, the CDR3 is TGTGCCAGAACCGGGACAGGGGCTCATACGCAGTATTTT. This chain links TRBV11-2 with TRBJ2-3; 10 bases agree with TRBD1. CDR1 SGHAT and CDR2 FQNNGV come from the germline V gene. The trim removed 9 bases at V and 7 bases at J, leaving 7 bases unmatched. The CDR3 has 13 amino acids.

In its sample, this clonotype was seen many times. The chain uses TRBV6-2 or TRBV6-3 and TRBJ1-4, with no clear D. Germline V CDR1 and CDR2: MNHEY, SVGEGT. Trimming removed 9 bases from V and 5 bases from J, with 16 bases in between. The CDR3 spans 14 residues. The CDR3 loop is CASLSPGGNEKLFF. The DNA of the CDR3 is TGTGCCAGTCTCTCCCCTGGAGGGAATGAAAAACTGTTTTTT.

The rearrangement uses TRBV30 and TRBJ1-5; no reliable D call. Germline CDR1 reads GTSNPN; CDR2 reads SVGIG (reference sequence). Between the trimmed V and J ends, which lost 1 base and 4 bases, there was a span of 8 bases. This CDR3 has 13 residues. Written as DNA, the CDR3 is TGTGCCTGGAGTGACGGCTGGAATCAGCCCCAGCATTTT. Residues: CAWSDGWNQPQHF.

This clonotype occurred many times. CDR3 DNA: TGTGCCAGCAGCAGAAGACTAACCAACACCGGGGAGCTGTTTTTT. Amino acid sequence: CASSRRLTNTGELFF. The chain combines TRBV13 with TRBJ2-2; D is perhaps TRBD2 (5 bases). This CDR3 comprises 15 residues. The V gene lost 5 bases and the J gene lost 2 bases, with 12 bases spanning the gap. Germline assignment: CDR1 PRHDT and CDR2 FYEKMQ (reference sequence).

This clonotype was seen ten or more times. The J gene is TRBJ2-1, the V gene TRBV29-1; tentative D call: TRBD1 (6 bases). Germline V gene lookup returns CDR1 SQVTM and CDR2 ANQGSEA. The CDR3 covers 15 residues. Trimming stripped 4 bases from V and 1 base from J, with 14 bases between. CDR3 in amino acids: CSVGTDRLSYNEQFF. The DNA of the CDR3 is TGCAGCGTTGGAACAGACAGGCTTTCCTACAATGAGCAGTTCTTC.

This clonotype has just a few counts. Being one base from a much bigger clone, this may be a read error. The chain employs TRBV5-1 and TRBJ2-3; possibly TRBD2 for D (5 bases). The CDR3 consists of 14 residues. CDR1 and CDR2 from the germline V gene are SGHRS and YFSETQ. In DNA, the CDR3 is TGCGCCAGCAGCTTGGGGGAGAGCACAGATACGCGGTATTTT. It is translated as CASSLGESTDTRYF.

This clonotype was recorded at least ten times. The chain combines TRBV27 with TRBJ2-1; 9 bases map to TRBD2. Trimming removed 4 bases from V and 2 bases from J; junction bases left unmatched: 6. CDR1 and CDR2 (germline): MNHEY, SMNVEV (reference sequence). This CDR3 contains 16 residues. CDR3 sequence: CASSSLAGEPYNEQFF. The CDR3, as DNA: TGTGCCAGCAGTTCCTTAGCGGGAGAGCCCTACAATGAGCAGTTCTTC.

This clonotype was recorded many times. V usage is TRBV2 and J usage is TRBJ2-3, with D perhaps matching TRBD2 (5 bases). TRBJ2-5 matches the DNA end more closely, so the J call is doubtful. The germline CDR1 and CDR2 sequences are SNHLY and FYNNEI. This CDR3 contains 17 residues. The CDR3 region is CASSEAPRRAMEETQYF. The CDR3 DNA is TGTGCCAGCAGTGAAGCGCCTCGGCGGGCGATGGAGGAGACCCAGTACTTC.

With regard to this clonotype: Given a much more abundant clone one base away, this may be a read error. This chain connects TRBV3-1 to TRBJ2-2, with D possibly TRBD2 on 6 matching bases. The CDR3 length is 15 residues. CDR1 is LGHDT and CDR2 is YNNKEL in the germline V gene (reference sequence). CDR3 in DNA: TGTGCCAGCAGCCAAGGGGACTCTACTTCCGGGGAGCCGTTTTTT. It is translated as CASSQGDSTSGEPFF. Full variable domain (rest looked up from reference TRBV3-1 and TRBJ2-2): DTAVSQTPKYLVTQMGNDKSIKCEQNLGHDTMYWYKQDSKKFLKIMFSYNNKELIINETVPNRFSPKSPDKAHLNLHINSLELGDSAVYFCASSQGDSTSGEPFFGEGSRLTVL.

This clonotype was detected ten times or more. This sequence joins TRBV30 and TRBJ2-5, with D hard to call. V was pared by 2 bases and J by 2 bases, with 6 bases between. The germline V gene has CDR1 GTSNPN and CDR2 SVGIG (reference sequence). The CDR3 runs 12 residues. In nucleotides, the CDR3 is TGTGCCTGGAGTCTGCGTCAAGAGACCCAGTACTTC. This encodes CAWSLRQETQYF.

This clonotype has a count of ten or more. This chain links TRBV18 with TRBJ2-5; tentatively, D is TRBD2 (6 bases). The CDR3 has 13 residues. The V gene lost 2 bases and the J gene lost 4 bases, with 8 bases spanning the gap. Germline V gene lookup returns CDR1 KGHSH and CDR2 LQKENI. This CDR3 is CASSPGTSETQYF. The DNA of the CDR3 is TGTGCCAGCTCACCAGGGACTTCAGAGACCCAGTACTTC.

This sequence joins TRBV20-1 and TRBJ1-1; D remains unclear. The germline V and J ends were trimmed by 6 bases and 5 bases, with 13 bases remaining between them. The CDR3 contains 12 residues. Germline V gives CDR1 DFQATT, CDR2 SNEGSKA (reference sequence). CDR3 residues: CSASGIATEAFF. DNA for the CDR3: TGCAGTGCGTCGGGTATAGCGACTGAAGCTTTCTTT.

This clonotype was counted ten times or more. The rearrangement uses TRBV7-9 and TRBJ2-3; no reliable D call. The CDR3 covers 13 residues. Looked up from germline, CDR1 is SEHNR and CDR2 is FQNEAQ (reference sequence). V lost 2 bases and J lost 5, with 8 bases in between. The CDR3 reads CASSLSAIDTQYF. CDR3 nucleotides: TGTGCCAGCAGCTTATCAGCGATAGATACGCAGTATTTT.